These 15 T cell receptor beta chains originate from one sample sequenced in a study of regulatory T cells in long-lasting Graves disease (TCRdb year 2021). The time point label, read with the paper, signifies: persistent/refractory GD, antithyroid drugs over 5 years with positive TRAb. For both TCR sequencing and RNA sequencing, RNA was extracted from PBMCs using TRIzol. Library preparation used multiplex PCR. TCRdb lists the instrument as Illumina HiSeq 4000. TCR beta libraries were built with iRepertoire HTBI primers and Arm-PCR amplification of CDR3 regions. In TCRdb, the public reads were trimmed at Q25 with fastp and aligned with MiXCR, with productive beta chains retained. Each CDR3 protein appears once, grouped with its most common genes and DNA. For this sample there are about 430,000 distinct CDR3 sequences; roughly 21% appear just once. The ten largest clones take up over 11% of the sample.

Sample: peripheral blood mononuclear cells (PBMCs), taken when the disease was refractory, from a patient treated with antithyroid drugs. The origin of the receptors is a female donor with Graves disease.

This clonotype was seen a few times. This chain links TRBV29-1 with TRBJ1-1; TRBD1 is a possible D gene (5 bases). Trimming stripped 3 bases from V and 4 bases from J, with 6 bases between. From germline, CDR1 is SQVTM and CDR2 ANQGSEA. This CDR3 is 11 amino acids long. The CDR3 DNA is TGCAGCGTTGATCAGGGCACTGAAGCTTTCTTT. This sequence encodes CSVDQGTEAFF. The full variable domain, in which reference TRBV29-1 and TRBJ1-1 provide the parts outside the CDR3, is SAVISQKPSRDICQRGTSLTIQCQVDSQVTMMFWYRQQPGQSLTLIATANQGSEATYESGFVIDKFPISRPNLTFSTLTVSNMSPEDSSIYLCSVDQGTEAFFGQGTRLTVV.

This chain joins TRBV20-1 and TRBJ2-7, with D perhaps TRBD1 (5 bases). The CDR3 consists of 13 residues. Germline CDR1 and CDR2: DFQATT and SNEGSKA (reference sequence). The ends were cut back, 6 bases at V and 0 bases at J, with 12 bases in the middle. CDR3 loop: CSAETDSSYEQYF. For the CDR3, the DNA is TGCAGTGCCGAGACAGACAGCTCCTACGAGCAGTACTTC.

This clonotype was recorded a few times. This chain connects TRBV9 to TRBJ2-2, with TRBD2 identical over 11 bases. Trimming at V came to 3 bases and at J to 7 bases, leaving 17 bases not matched to a gene. Germline V gene lookup returns CDR1 SGDLS and CDR2 YYNGEE. The CDR3 is 19 amino acids. CDR3 bases: TGTGCCAGCAGCGCCCTCGACGTTTTGACTAGCGGGACGTACGGGGAGCTGTTTTTT. This gives the protein CASSALDVLTSGTYGELFF.

This clonotype was recorded at least ten times. The chain combines TRBV28 with TRBJ2-4; 10 bases line up with TRBD2. The CDR3 totals 14 residues. CDR1 is MDHEN and CDR2 is SYDVKM in the germline V gene. V gave up 6 bases and J gave up 7 bases; unmatched junction bases: 6. DNA for the CDR3: TGTGCCAGCAGCTCCGGGACTAGCGTGAACATTCAGTACTTC. It yields the protein CASSSGTSVNIQYF.

This clonotype was seen at least ten times. The V and J genes are TRBV20-1 and TRBJ1-1, with 7 positions matching TRBD1. Germline assignment: CDR1 DFQATT and CDR2 SNEGSKA (reference sequence). The CDR3 has 14 residues. The V segment lost 6 bases and the J segment 0 bases; nucleotides outside the gene matches: 7. The CDR3, as DNA: TGCAGTGCCTCGGAGGGGGCCCTGAACACTGAAGCTTTCTTT. Encoded protein: CSASEGALNTEAFF.

Many counts were recorded for this clonotype. The genes are TRBV28 and TRBJ2-7; D may be TRBD2 (7 bases). Trimming shortened V by 11 bases and J by 0 bases, and 17 bases separated the two germline ends. This CDR3 contains 14 residues. Germline V gene sequence: CDR1 MDHEN, CDR2 SYDVKM. As DNA, the CDR3 is TGTGCCGCGAGGGGGGGAGGTAGCTCCTACGAGCAGTACTTC. Protein product: CAARGGGSSYEQYF.

The chain carries TRBV25-1 and TRBJ1-5; the D is unclear. The CDR3 runs 14 residues. The ends were cut back, 2 bases at V and 0 bases at J, with 5 bases in the middle. The germline V gene encodes CDR1 MGHDK and CDR2 SYGVNS. The CDR3 loop is CASSEPSSNQPQHF. CDR3 nucleotides: TGTGCCAGCAGTGAACCTAGTAGCAATCAGCCCCAGCATTTT.

This chain connects TRBV19 to TRBJ2-2; unclear D gene. V lost 10 bases and J 4 bases, leaving 13 bases between the germline ends. CDR1 and CDR2 (germline): LNHDA, SQIVND (reference sequence). The CDR3 runs to 13 residues. This chain's CDR3 is CATGGLGTGELFF. The DNA for the CDR3 is TGTGCCACCGGTGGATTGGGCACCGGGGAGCTGTTTTTT.

This clonotype occurred many times. The chain has TRBV29-1 and TRBJ2-5, with TRBD2 matching 12 bases. The CDR3 runs 14 residues. V trimming: 4 bases; J trimming: 5 bases; junction bases outside the gene matches: 5. Germline V lookup: CDR1 SQVTM, CDR2 ANQGSEA. DNA of the CDR3: TGCAGCGTTGGACTAGCGGGAGCGTGGGAGACCCAGTACTTC. This gives the protein CSVGLAGAWETQYF.

This clonotype was detected many times. The chain uses TRBV2 and TRBJ2-7; 7 bases line up with TRBD2. The CDR3 totals 12 residues. With V trimmed by 10 bases and J by 3 bases, 6 bases remained unmatched. The germline CDR1 and CDR2 sequences are SNHLY and FYNNEI. CDR3 nucleotides: TGTGCCACCCGGGGGGAGATCTACGAGCAGTACTTC. This encodes CATRGEIYEQYF.

About this clonotype itself: With a much larger clone just one base away, this may be a read error. This sequence joins TRBV6-1 and TRBJ1-1; a weak D match, TRBD1 (5 bases). This CDR3 has 13 amino acids. The germline V gene encodes CDR1 MNHNS and CDR2 SASEGT. CDR3: CSSSESSGLEAFF. The CDR3 DNA reads as TGTTCCAGCAGTGAATCCTCGGGACTTGAAGCTTTCTTT.

This sequence joins TRBV27 and TRBJ1-5; 7 nucleotides align to TRBD1. The trim removed 2 bases at V and 1 base at J, leaving 11 bases unmatched. The CDR3 length is 18 residues. Germline V gene lookup returns CDR1 MNHEY and CDR2 SMNVEV (reference sequence). The CDR3 DNA reads as TGTGCCAGCAGTTTACGAGGGTCGGGCAGGGGGAGCAATCAGCCCCAGCATTTT. This encodes CASSLRGSGRGSNQPQHF.

This clonotype has a handful of counts. The rearrangement uses TRBV19 and TRBJ2-2; 7 positions agree with TRBD2. The CDR3 is made up of 14 amino acids. The junction had 4 bases not matched to a gene; V was cut back by 4 bases and J by 5 bases. Germline loops: CDR1 LNHDA, CDR2 SQIVND (reference sequence). The CDR3 bases are TGTGCCAGTAGTAGCGGGAGATTGACCGGGGAGCTGTTTTTT. Translated: CASSSGRLTGELFF.

In this sample, this clonotype turned up many times. The chain links TRBV12-3 or TRBV12-4 to TRBJ2-6; D assignment may be TRBD1 or TRBD2 (5 bases each). Trimming cost V 6 bases and J 0 bases, with 21 bases left between them. This CDR3 spans 19 amino acids. The CDR3 here is CASSLGAQGSYSGANVLTF. CDR3 in DNA: TGTGCCAGCAGCCTCGGGGCTCAAGGGTCCTACTCTGGGGCCAACGTCCTGACTTTC.

The genes are TRBV4-1 and TRBJ2-5; weak D call: TRBD2 (5 bases). V was shortened by 0 bases and J by 4 bases, with 15 bases between the two germline ends. This CDR3 is 16 amino acids long. The germline CDR1 and CDR2 sequences are MGHRA and YSYEKL. For the CDR3, the DNA is TGCGCCAGCAGCCAAGACGGGAACCCCTCGGGAGAGACCCAGTACTTC. The encoded protein is CASSQDGNPSGETQYF.